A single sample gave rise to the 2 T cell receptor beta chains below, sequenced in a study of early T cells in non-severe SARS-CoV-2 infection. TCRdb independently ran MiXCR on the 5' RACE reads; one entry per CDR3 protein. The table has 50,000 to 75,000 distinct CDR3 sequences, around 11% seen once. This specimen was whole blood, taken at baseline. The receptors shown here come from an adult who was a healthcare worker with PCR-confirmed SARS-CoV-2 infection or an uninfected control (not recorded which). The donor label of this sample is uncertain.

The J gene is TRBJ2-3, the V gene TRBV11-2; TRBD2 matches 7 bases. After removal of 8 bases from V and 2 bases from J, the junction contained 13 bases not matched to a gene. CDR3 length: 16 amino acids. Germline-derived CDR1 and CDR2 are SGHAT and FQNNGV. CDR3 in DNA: TGTGCCAGCGCGAGCGGGGCTAGCGAACCCACAGATACGCAGTATTTT. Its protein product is CASASGASEPTDTQYF. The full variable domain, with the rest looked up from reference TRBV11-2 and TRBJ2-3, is EAGVAQSPRYKIIEKRQSVAFWCNPISGHATLYWYQQILGQGPKLLIQFQNNGVVDDSQLPKDRFSAERLKGVDSTLKIQPAKLEDSAVYLCASASGASEPTDTQYFGPGTRLTVL.

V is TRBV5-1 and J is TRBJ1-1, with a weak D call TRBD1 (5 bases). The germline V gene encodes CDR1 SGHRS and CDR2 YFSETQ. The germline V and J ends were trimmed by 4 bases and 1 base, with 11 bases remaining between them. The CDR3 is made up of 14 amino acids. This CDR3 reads CASSRQFSNTEAFF. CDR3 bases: TGCGCCAGCAGCCGACAGTTCTCGAACACTGAAGCTTTCTTT. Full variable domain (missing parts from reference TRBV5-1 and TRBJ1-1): KAGVTQTPRYLIKTRGQQVTLSCSPISGHRSVSWYQQTPGQGLQFLFEYFSETQRNKGNFPGRFSGRQFSNSRSEMNVSTLELGDSALYLCASSRQFSNTEAFFGQGTRLTVV.